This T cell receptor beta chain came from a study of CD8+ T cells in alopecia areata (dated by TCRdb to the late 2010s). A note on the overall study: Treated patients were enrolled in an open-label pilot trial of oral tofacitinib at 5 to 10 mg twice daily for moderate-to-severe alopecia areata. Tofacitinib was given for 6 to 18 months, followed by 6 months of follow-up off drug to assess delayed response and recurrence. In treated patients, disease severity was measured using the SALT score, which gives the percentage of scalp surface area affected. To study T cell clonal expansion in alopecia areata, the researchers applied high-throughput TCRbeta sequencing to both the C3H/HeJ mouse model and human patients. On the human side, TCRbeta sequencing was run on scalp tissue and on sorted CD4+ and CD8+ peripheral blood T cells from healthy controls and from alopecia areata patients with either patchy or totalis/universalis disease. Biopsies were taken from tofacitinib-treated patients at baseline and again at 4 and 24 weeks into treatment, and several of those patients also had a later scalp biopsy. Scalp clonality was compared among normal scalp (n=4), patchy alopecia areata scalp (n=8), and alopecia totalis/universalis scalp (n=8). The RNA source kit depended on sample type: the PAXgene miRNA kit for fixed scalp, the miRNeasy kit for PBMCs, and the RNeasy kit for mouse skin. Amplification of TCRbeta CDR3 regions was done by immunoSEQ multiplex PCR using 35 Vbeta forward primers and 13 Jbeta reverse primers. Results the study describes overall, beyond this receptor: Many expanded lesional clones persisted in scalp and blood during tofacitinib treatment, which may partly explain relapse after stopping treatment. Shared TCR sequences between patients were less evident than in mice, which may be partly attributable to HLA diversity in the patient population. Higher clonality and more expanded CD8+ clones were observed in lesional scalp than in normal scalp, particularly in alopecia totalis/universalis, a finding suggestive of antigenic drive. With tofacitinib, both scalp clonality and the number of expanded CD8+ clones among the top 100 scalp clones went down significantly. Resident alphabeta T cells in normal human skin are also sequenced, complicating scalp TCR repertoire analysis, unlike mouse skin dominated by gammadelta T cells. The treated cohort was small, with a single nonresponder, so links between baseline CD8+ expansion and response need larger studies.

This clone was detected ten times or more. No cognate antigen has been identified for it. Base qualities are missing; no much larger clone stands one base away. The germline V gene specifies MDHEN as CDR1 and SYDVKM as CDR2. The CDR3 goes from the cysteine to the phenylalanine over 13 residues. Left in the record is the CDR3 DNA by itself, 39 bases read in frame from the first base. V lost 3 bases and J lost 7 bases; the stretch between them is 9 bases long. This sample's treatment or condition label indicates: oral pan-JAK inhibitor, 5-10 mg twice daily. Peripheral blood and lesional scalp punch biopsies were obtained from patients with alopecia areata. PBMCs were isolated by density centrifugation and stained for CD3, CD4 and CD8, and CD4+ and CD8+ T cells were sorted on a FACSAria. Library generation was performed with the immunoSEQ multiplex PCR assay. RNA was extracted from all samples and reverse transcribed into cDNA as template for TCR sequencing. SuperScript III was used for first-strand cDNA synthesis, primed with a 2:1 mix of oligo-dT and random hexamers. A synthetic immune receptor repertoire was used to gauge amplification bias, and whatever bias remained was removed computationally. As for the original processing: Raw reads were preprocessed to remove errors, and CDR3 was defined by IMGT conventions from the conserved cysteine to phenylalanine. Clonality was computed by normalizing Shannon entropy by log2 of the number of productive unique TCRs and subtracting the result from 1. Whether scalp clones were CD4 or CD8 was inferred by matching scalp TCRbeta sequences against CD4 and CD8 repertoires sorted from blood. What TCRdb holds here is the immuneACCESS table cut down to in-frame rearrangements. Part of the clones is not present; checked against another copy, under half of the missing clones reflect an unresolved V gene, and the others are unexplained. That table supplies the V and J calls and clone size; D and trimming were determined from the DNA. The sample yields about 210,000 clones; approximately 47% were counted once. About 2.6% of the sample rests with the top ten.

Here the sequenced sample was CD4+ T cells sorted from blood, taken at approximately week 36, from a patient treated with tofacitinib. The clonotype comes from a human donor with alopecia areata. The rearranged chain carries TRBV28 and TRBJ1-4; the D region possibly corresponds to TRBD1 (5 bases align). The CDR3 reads CASSLHGGEKLFF. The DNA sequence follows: TGTGCCAGCAGTTTGCACGGGGGTGAAAAACTGTTTTTT.